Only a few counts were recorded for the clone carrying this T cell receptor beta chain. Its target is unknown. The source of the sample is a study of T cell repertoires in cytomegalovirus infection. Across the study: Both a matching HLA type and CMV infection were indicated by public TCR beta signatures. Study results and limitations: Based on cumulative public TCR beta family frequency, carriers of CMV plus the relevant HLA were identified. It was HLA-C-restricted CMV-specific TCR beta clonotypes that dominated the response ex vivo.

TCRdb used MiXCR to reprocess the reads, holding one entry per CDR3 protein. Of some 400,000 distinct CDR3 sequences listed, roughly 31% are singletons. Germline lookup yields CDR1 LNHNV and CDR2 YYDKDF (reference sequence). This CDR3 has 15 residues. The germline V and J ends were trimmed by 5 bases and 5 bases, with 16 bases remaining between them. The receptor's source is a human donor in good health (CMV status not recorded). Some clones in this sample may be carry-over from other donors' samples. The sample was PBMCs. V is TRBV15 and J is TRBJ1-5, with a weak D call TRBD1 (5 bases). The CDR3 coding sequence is TGTGCCACCAGCGTCCGGGGGAGTCCCGATCAGCCCCAGCATTTT. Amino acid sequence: CATSVRGSPDQPQHF.